The rows below give T cell receptor beta chains drawn from one sample of a study of post-analysis software for immune sequencing data. A single record per CDR3 protein comes from TCRdb applying MiXCR to the PCR reads. This sample carries about 820,000 distinct CDR3 sequences, around 53% of them seen once, and the ten largest clones take 4.6%. Sequencing was carried out using blood. These receptors all stem from a girl aged 10 to 17 with multiple sclerosis. CDR3s include the opening cysteine and the closing phenylalanine or tryptophan. D genes are given only for firm matches. Clone sizes are given selectively: once, few, many, or a class where the clone is expanded.

TRBV27	-	-	TRBJ2-7	TGTGCCAGCAGTATCGGGACCGACCTCCACGAGCAGTACTTC	CASSIGTDLHEQYF
TRBV12-3/TRBV12-4	-	-	TRBJ2-1	TGTGCCAGCAGGACTGACTGGGACAATGAGCAGTTCTTC	CASRTDWDNEQFF
TRBV4-1	TRBD1	-	TRBJ1-2	TGCGCCAGCAGACCCATAGGACAGGGCCGGGGCTACACCTTC	CASRPIGQGRGYTF
TRBV20-1	TRBD2	few	TRBJ2-1	TGCAGTGCTCGCGGCTGGGGGGGGTACAATGAGCAGTTCTTC	CSARGWGGYNEQFF
TRBV3-1	-	-	TRBJ2-5	TGTGCCAGCAGCCTCCGGGACGGTGTAGAGACCCAGTACTTC	CASSLRDGVETQYF
TRBV3-1	TRBD1	few	TRBJ2-3	TGTGCCAGCAGCCCGACAGGGATCACAGATACGCAGTATTTT	CASSPTGITDTQYF
TRBV7-3	-	once	TRBJ1-2	TGTGCCAGCAGCTTGGGGAGTGCGAGACGGAATGGGGATGGCTACACCTTC	CASSLGSARRNGDGYTF
TRBV7-9	TRBD2	-	TRBJ2-1	TGTGCCAGCAGCTTACCCACTAGCGGGGGGCCAGATGAGCAGTTCTTC	CASSLPTSGGPDEQFF
TRBV20-1	-	-	TRBJ2-6	TGCAGTGCTGAGAGAGCTGGGGCCAACGTCCTGACTTTC	CSAERAGANVLTF
TRBV7-9	-	-	TRBJ2-3	TGTGCCAGCACCCCCACTAGGGGAGGCGCAGATACGCAGTATTTT	CASTPTRGGADTQYF
TRBV6-5	TRBD2	few	TRBJ2-2	TGTGCCAGCAGTTACTCTCCGCGGGGGGTCTATAACACCGGGGAGCTGTTTTTT	CASSYSPRGVYNTGELFF
TRBV12-3/TRBV12-4	-	-	TRBJ2-7	TGTGCCAGCAGTTCCCGGGGGATGTCTACCTACGAGCAGTACTTC	CASSSRGMSTYEQYF
TRBV12-3/TRBV12-4	-	-	TRBJ2-5	TGTGCCAGCAGGGACGGGACTGTCGGGCAAGAGACCCAGTACTTC	CASRDGTVGQETQYF
TRBV12-3/TRBV12-4	-	-	TRBJ1-5	TGTGCCAGCAGGTCCACAGGGAACCTATATCAGCCCCAGCATTTT	CASRSTGNLYQPQHF
TRBV29-1	TRBD1	few	TRBJ1-2	TGCAGCGTCCAGACAGGGGCAGGCTATGGCTACACCTTC	CSVQTGAGYGYTF
TRBV5-1	TRBD2	-	TRBJ2-7	TGCGCCAGCAGCTTGTCTGGCGGGAGGTTGCACGAGCAGTACTTC	CASSLSGGRLHEQYF
TRBV20-1	TRBD2	few	TRBJ2-3	TGCAGTGCTGGGATAGCGGGCCGCACAGATACGCAGTATTTT	CSAGIAGRTDTQYF
TRBV4-1	TRBD1	-	TRBJ2-7	TGCGCCAGCAGCCTCCTACAGGGGGCAGTCTTCAAGCAGTACTTC	CASSLLQGAVFKQYF
TRBV6-5	-	-	TRBJ2-7	TGTGCCAGCAGTTACTCGCAGTTCCCCTACGAGCAGTACTTC	CASSYSQFPYEQYF
TRBV6-5	TRBD1	once	TRBJ2-7	TGTGCCAGCAGTTATTCGACAGGGGGAATGAATGAGCAGTACTTC	CASSYSTGGMNEQYF
TRBV6-1	-	once	TRBJ1-2	TGTGCCAGCAGTGTGAACACTAACTATGGCTACACCTTC	CASSVNTNYGYTF
TRBV12-3/TRBV12-4	TRBD2	-	TRBJ2-3	TGTGCCAGCAGTTACGGACTAGCGGGGATAATCACAGATATGCAGTATTTT	CASSYGLAGIITDMQYF
TRBV6-1	-	-	TRBJ2-5	TGTGCCAGCAGTCTGACAGTGGACCAAGAGACCCAGTACTTC	CASSLTVDQETQYF
TRBV12-3/TRBV12-4	TRBD1	-	TRBJ2-4	TGTGCCAGCAGTTACGACAGGGCAAACATTCAGTACTTC	CASSYDRANIQYF
TRBV9	-	few	TRBJ2-5	TGTGCCAGCAGCGCGGCGGAGACCCAGTACTTC	CASSAAETQYF
TRBV20-1	-	-	TRBJ2-7	TGCAGTGCTAGAGAGCGGGCCTCCTACGAGCAGTACTTC	CSARERASYEQYF
TRBV3-1	-	-	TRBJ2-5	TGTGCCAGCACCGCGTGGGCTAGCGCGCAAGAGACCCAGTACTTC	CASTAWASAQETQYF
TRBV5-1	TRBD1	many	TRBJ2-3	TGCGCCAGCAGCTTGGGGGACAGGGACACAGATACGCAGTATTTT	CASSLGDRDTDTQYF